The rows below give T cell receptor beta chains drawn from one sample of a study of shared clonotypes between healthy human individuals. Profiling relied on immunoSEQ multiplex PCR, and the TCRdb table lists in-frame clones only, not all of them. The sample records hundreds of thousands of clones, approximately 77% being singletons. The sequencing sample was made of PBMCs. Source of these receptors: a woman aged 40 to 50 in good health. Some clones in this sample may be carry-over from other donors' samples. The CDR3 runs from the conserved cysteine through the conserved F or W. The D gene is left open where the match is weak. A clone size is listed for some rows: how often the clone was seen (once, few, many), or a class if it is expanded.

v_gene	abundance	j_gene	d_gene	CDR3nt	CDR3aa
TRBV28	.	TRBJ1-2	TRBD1	TGTGCCAGCAGTTTAGGGACAGTTGGTATCTATGGCTACACCTTC	CASSLGTVGIYGYTF
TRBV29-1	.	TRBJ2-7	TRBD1	TGCAGCGTCGGCCCCTCGACAGGGACCTACGAGCAGTACTTC	CSVGPSTGTYEQYF
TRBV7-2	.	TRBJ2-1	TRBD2	TGTGCCAGCAGCTTATCTAGCGGAGGTTCCTACAATGAGCAGTTCTTC	CASSLSSGGSYNEQFF
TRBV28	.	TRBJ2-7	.	TGTGCCAGCAGCCCTGGGCAGACCTACGAGCAGTACTTC	CASSPGQTYEQYF
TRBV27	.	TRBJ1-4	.	TGTGCCAGCATGACCTATGCTAATGAAAAACTGTTTTTT	CASMTYANEKLFF
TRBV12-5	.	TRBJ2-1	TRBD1	TGTGCTAGTGGTGACAGGGGCGTAAACAATGAGCAGTTCTTC	CASGDRGVNNEQFF
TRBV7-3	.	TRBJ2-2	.	TGTGCCAGCAGCTCCCCACCGGGACAAAGGGACGGGGAGCTGTTTTTT	CASSSPPGQRDGELFF
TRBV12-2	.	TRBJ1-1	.	TGTGCAAGTCGCTTACAGGGACATGAAGCTTTCTTT	CASRLQGHEAFF
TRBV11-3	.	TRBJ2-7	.	TGTGCCAGCAGCCAGTCCTTTGGGCACGAGCAGTACTTC	CASSQSFGHEQYF
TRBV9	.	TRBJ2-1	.	TGTGCCAGCAGCCCCCGACGAGACAGTTACAATGAGCAGTTCTTC	CASSPRRDSYNEQFF
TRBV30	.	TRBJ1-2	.	TGTGCCTGGAGTGTACACGCGTATGGCTACACCTTC	CAWSVHAYGYTF
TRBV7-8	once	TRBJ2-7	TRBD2	TGTGCCAGCAGCCCATGGGGGCGGACTAGCGCCTACGAGCAGTACTTC	CASSPWGRTSAYEQYF
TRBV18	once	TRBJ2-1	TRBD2	TGTGCCAGCTCACCACCGACTAGCGGATGGTACAATGAGCAGTTCTTC	CASSPPTSGWYNEQFF
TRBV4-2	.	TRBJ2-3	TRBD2	TGTGCCAGCAGCCAAGATTTACTAGCGGAAAGCACAGATACGCAGTATTTT	CASSQDLLAESTDTQYF
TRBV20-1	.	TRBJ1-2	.	TGCAGTGCTTATTTTCGCTATGGCTACACCTTC	CSAYFRYGYTF
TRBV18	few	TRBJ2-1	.	TGTGCCAGCTCACCACCGCCAGACTACAATGAGCAGTTCTTC	CASSPPPDYNEQFF
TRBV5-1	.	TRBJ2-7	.	TGCGCCAGCAGCTTGCCCCCGGGACACATCTTAAACGACGAGCAGTACTTC	CASSLPPGHILNDEQYF
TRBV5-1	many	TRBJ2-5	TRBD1	TGCGCCAGCAGCTTGGGTGGACAGGCAGGCGCGGAGACCCAGTACTTC	CASSLGGQAGAETQYF
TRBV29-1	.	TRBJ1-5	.	TGCAGCGTTGATCAGGGAAACAATCAGCCCCAGCATTTT	CSVDQGNNQPQHF
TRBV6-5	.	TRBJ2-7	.	TGTGCCAGCAGTTACGGTCGGGCGTCCACCTACGAGCAGTACTTC	CASSYGRASTYEQYF
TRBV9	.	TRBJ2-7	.	TGTGCCAGCAGCGTAGCCAGAGCCTCCTACGAGCAGTACTTC	CASSVARASYEQYF
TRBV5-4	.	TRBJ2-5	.	TGTGCCAGCAGCTTGGGACAGCCCGAGGCCCAGTACTTC	CASSLGQPEAQYF
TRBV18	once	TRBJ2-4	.	TGTGCCAGCTCACCATTCGCTAGCTCGATTCAGTACTTC	CASSPFASSIQYF
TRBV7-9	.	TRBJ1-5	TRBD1	TGTGCCAGCAGCTCCGGACAGGGGGACCGAAATCAGCCCCAGCATTTT	CASSSGQGDRNQPQHF
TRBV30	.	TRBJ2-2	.	TGTGCCTGGAGTGTACGGCGGGATGGCGGGGAGCTGTTTTTT	CAWSVRRDGGELFF
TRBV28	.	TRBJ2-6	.	TGTGCCAGCAGCCTTGGGGCCAACGTCCTGACTTTC	CASSLGANVLTF
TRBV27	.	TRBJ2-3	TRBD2	TGTGCCAGCAGGCCGCGGGAGAGTGGGACAGATACGCAGTATTTT	CASRPRESGTDTQYF
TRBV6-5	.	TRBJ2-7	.	TGTGCCAGCAGTTACAACTACGAGCAGTACTTC	CASSYNYEQYF
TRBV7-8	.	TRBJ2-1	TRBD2	TGTGCCAGCAGCTTATTCGGGACTAGCGGGAGGTATGAGCAGTTCTTC	CASSLFGTSGRYEQFF
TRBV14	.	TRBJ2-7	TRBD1	TGTGCCAGCAGCCCTCCCGGGACAGTGATATACGAGCAGTACTTC	CASSPPGTVIYEQYF